This T cell receptor beta chain was sequenced for a study of patients and donors after allogeneic stem cell transplantation. CDR1 is LNHDA and CDR2 is SQIVND in the germline V gene (reference sequence). This CDR3 region has 16 residues. V was shortened by 6 bases and J by 6 bases, with 24 bases between the two germline ends. TCRdb processed the RT-PCR reads anew with MiXCR; each CDR3 protein has one entry. The table records fewer than 250,000 distinct CDR3 sequences, roughly 14% of them present only once. Sequencing used blood, either unsorted or a sorted T cell fraction (not recorded which). The clonotype originates from a human donor who was either an allogeneic HSCT recipient or a stem cell or donor lymphocyte infusion donor (not recorded which). It is not recorded whose cells these are; they may come from a transplant donor. This chain uses TRBV19 with TRBJ2-7; TRBD1 might be the D (6 bases). The CDR3 sequence is CASSTNPGTHVSEQYF. CDR3 nucleotides: TGTGCCAGTAGCACGAACCCCGGGACACACGTGAGCGAGCAGTACTTC.